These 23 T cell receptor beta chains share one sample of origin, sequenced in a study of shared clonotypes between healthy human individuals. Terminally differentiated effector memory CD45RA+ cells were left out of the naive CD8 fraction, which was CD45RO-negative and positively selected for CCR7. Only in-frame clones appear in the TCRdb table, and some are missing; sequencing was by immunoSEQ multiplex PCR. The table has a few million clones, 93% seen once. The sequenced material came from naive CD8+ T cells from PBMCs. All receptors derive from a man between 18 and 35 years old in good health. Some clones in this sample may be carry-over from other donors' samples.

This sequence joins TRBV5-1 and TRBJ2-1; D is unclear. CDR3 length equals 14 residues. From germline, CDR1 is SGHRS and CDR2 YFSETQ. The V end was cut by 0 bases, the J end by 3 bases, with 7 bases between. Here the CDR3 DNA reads TGCGCCAGCAGCTTGGGGCCATACTACAATGAGCAGTTCTTC. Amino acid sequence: CASSLGPYYNEQFF. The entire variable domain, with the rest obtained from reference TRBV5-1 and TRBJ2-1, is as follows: KAGVTQTPRYLIKTRGQQVTLSCSPISGHRSVSWYQQTPGQGLQFLFEYFSETQRNKGNFPGRFSGRQFSNSRSEMNVSTLELGDSALYLCASSLGPYYNEQFFGPGTRLTVL.

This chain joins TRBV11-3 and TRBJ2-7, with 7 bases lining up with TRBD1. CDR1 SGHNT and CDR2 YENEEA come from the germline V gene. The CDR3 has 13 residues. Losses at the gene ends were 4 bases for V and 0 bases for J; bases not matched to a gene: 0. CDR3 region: CASSYRGSYEQYF. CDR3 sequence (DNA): TGTGCCAGCAGCTACAGGGGCTCCTACGAGCAGTACTTC.

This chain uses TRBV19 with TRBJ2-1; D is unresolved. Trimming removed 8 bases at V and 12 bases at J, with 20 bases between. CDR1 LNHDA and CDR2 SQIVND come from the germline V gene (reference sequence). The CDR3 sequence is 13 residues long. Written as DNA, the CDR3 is TGTGCCAGTGCAAACCGAACTCCGCACGTGCAGTTCTTC. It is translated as CASANRTPHVQFF.

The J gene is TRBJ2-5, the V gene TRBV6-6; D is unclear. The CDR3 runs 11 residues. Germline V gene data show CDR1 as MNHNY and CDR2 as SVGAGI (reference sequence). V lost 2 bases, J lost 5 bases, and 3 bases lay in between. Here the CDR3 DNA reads TGTGCCAGCAGTTACGCCGAGACCCAGTACTTC. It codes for CASSYAETQYF.

In nucleotides, the CDR3 is TGTGCCAGCCTGACAGGGGCCTATTATGGCTACACCTTC. Protein sequence: CASLTGAYYGYTF. The chain couples TRBV5-5 to TRBJ1-2, with 8 bases aligning to TRBD1. The CDR3 length is 13 residues. Germline V gene data show CDR1 as SGHKS and CDR2 as YYEKEE (reference sequence). The J segment lost 5 bases and the V segment lost 7 bases, leaving 7 bases of the junction unmatched.

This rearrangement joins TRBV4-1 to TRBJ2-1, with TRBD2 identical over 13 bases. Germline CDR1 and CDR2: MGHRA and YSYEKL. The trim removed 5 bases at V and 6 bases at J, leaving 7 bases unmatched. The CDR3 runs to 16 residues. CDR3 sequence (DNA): TGCGCCAGCAGCACCCGGACTAGCGGGAGCTTCAATGAGCAGTTCTTC. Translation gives CASSTRTSGSFNEQFF.

CDR3 bases: TGTGCCAGCAGCTTAGGGCGGGGACAGGGGGCGCGTGGCTACACCTTC. Translated: CASSLGRGQGARGYTF. J is TRBJ1-2 and V is TRBV13; 12 positions agree with TRBD1. Germline lookup yields CDR1 PRHDT and CDR2 FYEKMQ (reference sequence). After removal of 0 bases from V and 7 bases from J, the junction contained 6 bases not matched to a gene. CDR3 length: 16 residues.

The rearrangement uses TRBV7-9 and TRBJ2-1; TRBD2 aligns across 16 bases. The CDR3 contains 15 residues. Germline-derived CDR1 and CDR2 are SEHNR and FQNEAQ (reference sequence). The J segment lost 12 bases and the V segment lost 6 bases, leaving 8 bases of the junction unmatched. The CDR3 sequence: CASRTPGLAGGLQFF. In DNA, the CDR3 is TGTGCCAGCAGGACTCCGGGACTAGCGGGAGGGTTGCAGTTCTTC.

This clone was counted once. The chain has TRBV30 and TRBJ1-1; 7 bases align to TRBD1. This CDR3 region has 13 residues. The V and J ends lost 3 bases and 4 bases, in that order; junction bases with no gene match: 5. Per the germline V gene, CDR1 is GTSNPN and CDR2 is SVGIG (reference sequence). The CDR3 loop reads CAWSVQGTTEAFF. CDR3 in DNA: TGTGCCTGGAGCGTACAGGGGACCACTGAAGCTTTCTTT.

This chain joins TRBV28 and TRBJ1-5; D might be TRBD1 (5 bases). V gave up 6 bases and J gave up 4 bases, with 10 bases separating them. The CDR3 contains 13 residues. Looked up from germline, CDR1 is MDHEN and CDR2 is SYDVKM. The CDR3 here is CASSPDINQPQHF. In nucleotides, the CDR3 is TGTGCCAGCAGCCCGGACATAAATCAGCCCCAGCATTTT.

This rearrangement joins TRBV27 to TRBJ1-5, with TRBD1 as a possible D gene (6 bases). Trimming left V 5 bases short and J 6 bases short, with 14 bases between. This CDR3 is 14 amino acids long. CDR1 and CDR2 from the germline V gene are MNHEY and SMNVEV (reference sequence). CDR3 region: CASSIQGNLQPQHF. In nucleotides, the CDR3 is TGTGCCAGCAGTATACAGGGTAATCTTCAGCCCCAGCATTTT.

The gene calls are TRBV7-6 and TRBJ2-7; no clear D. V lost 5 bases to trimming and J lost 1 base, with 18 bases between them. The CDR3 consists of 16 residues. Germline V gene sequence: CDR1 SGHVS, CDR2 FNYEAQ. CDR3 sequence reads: CASSALVGLLSYEQYF. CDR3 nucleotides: TGTGCCAGCAGCGCCCTTGTGGGCCTCTTATCCTACGAGCAGTACTTC. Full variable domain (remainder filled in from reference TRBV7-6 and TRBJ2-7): GAGVSQSPRYKVTKRGQDVALRCDPISGHVSLYWYRQALGQGPEFLTYFNYEAQQDKSGLPNDRFSAERPEGSISTLTIQRTEQRDSAMYRCASSALVGLLSYEQYFGPGTRLTVT.

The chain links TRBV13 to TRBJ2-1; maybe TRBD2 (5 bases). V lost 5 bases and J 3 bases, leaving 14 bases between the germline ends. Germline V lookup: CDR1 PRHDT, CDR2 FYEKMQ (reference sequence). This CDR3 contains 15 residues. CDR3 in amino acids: CASSIGVGYYNEQFF. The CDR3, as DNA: TGTGCCAGCAGCATCGGGGTGGGCTACTACAATGAGCAGTTCTTC. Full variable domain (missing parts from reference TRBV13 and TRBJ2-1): AAGVIQSPRHLIKEKRETATLKCYPIPRHDTVYWYQQGPGQDPQFLISFYEKMQSDKGSIPDRFSAQQFSDYHSELNMSSLELGDSALYFCASSIGVGYYNEQFFGPGTRLTVL.

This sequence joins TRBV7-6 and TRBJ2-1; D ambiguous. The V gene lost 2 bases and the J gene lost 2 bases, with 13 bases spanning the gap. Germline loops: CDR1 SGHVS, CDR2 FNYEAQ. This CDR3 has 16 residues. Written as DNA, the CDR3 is TGTGCCAGCAGCTTACCCCCGGATGACGCCTACAATGAGCAGTTCTTC. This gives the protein CASSLPPDDAYNEQFF.

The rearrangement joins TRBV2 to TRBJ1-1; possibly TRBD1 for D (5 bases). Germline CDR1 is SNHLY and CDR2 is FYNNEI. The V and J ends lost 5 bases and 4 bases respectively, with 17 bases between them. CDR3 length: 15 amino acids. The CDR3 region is CASSSQDTEVTEAFF. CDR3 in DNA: TGTGCCAGCAGTTCACAGGACACGGAGGTCACTGAAGCTTTCTTT.

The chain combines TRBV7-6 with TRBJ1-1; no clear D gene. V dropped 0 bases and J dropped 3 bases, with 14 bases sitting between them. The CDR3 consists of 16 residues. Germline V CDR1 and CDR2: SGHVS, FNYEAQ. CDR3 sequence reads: CASSLAGWPGDTEAFF. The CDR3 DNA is TGTGCCAGCAGCTTAGCGGGGTGGCCCGGGGACACTGAAGCTTTCTTT.

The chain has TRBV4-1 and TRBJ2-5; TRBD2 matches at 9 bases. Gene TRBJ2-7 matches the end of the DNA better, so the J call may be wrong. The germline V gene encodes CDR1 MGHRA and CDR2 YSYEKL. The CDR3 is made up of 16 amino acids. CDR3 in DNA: TGCGCCAGCAGCCAAGTACCGACTAGCGGATCCTACGAGCAGTACTTC. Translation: CASSQVPTSGSYEQYF.

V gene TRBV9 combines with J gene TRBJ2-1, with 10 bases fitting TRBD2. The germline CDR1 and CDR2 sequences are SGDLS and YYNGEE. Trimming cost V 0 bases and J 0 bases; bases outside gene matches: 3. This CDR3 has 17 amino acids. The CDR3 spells CASSVGSSGSSYNEQFF. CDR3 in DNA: TGTGCCAGCAGCGTAGGGTCTAGCGGGAGCTCCTACAATGAGCAGTTCTTC.

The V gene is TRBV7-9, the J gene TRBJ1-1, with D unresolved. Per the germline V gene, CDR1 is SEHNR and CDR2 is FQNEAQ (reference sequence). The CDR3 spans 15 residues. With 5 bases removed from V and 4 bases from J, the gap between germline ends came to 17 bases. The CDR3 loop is CASSAVSRFTTEAFF. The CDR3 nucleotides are TGTGCCAGCAGCGCGGTGTCTCGGTTTACCACTGAAGCTTTCTTT.

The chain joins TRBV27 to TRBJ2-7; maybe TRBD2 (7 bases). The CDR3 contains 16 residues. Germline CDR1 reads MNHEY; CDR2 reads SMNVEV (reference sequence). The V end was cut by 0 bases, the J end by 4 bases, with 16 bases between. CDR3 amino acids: CASSLSGGAGVYEQYF. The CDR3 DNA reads TGTGCCAGCAGTTTATCAGGGGGGGCCGGTGTGTACGAGCAGTACTTC.

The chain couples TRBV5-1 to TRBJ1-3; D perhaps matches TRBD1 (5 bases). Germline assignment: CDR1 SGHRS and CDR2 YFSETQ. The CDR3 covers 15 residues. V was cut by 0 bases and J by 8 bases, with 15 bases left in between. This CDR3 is CASSLAPAGRDTIYF. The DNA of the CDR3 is TGCGCCAGCAGCTTGGCCCCGGCAGGGAGAGACACCATATATTTT. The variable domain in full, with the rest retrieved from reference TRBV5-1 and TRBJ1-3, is KAGVTQTPRYLIKTRGQQVTLSCSPISGHRSVSWYQQTPGQGLQFLFEYFSETQRNKGNFPGRFSGRQFSNSRSEMNVSTLELGDSALYLCASSLAPAGRDTIYFGEGSWLTVV.

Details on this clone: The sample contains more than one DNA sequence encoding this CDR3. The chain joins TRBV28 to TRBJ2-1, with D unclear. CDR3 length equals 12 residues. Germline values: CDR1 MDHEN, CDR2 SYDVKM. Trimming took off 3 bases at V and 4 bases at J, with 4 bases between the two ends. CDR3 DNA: TGTGCCAGCAGTTTTTCGTACAATGAGCAGTTCTTC. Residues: CASSFSYNEQFF.

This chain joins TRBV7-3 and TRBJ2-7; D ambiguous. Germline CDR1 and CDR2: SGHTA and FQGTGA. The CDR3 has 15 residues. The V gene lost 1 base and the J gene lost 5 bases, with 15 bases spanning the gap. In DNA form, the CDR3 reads TGTGCCAGCAGCTTAATAAGGAGATCGGTGGACGAGCAGTACTTC. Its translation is CASSLIRRSVDEQYF. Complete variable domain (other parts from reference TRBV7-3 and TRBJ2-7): GAGVSQTPSNKVTEKGKYVELRCDPISGHTALYWYRQSLGQGPEFLIYFQGTGAADDSGLPNDRFFAVRPEGSVSTLKIQRTERGDSAVYLCASSLIRRSVDEQYFGPGTRLTVT.